What follows are 26 T cell receptor beta chains derived from one specimen sequenced in a study of blood T cell repertoires in COVID-19. Produced via immunoSEQ multiplex PCR; TCRdb's table is partial and in-frame only. This sample yields approximately 100,000 clones, of which around 90% are seen a single time; 3.5% belongs to the top ten. Sequencing was carried out using peripheral blood. These receptors were collected from a woman aged 55-75 years with acute or convalescent COVID-19.

This CDR3 reads CASRQGTYEQYF. For the CDR3, the DNA is TGTGCCAGCAGACAGGGGACCTACGAGCAGTACTTC. The chain carries TRBV28 and TRBJ2-7, with 7 bases identical to TRBD1. CDR1 is MDHEN, CDR2 SYDVKM, per germline. Germline trimming cut 6 bases from V and 2 bases from J; bases unmatched to any gene: 1. This CDR3 is built from 12 residues.

Of note for this clone: Other DNA sequences in this specimen translate into the identical CDR3. The J gene is TRBJ1-4, the V gene TRBV10-3, with 8 bases that match TRBD1. Germline-derived CDR1 and CDR2 are ENHRY and SYGVKD. Trimming cost V 3 bases and J 5 bases; bases outside gene matches: 2. CDR3 size: 14 residues. CDR3 amino acids: CAISDGQGNEKLFF. DNA of the CDR3: TGTGCCATCAGTGACGGACAGGGAAATGAAAAACTGTTTTTT.

This chain joins TRBV5-1 and TRBJ1-6; TRBD1 is a possible D gene (5 bases). The germline V and J ends were trimmed by 0 bases and 1 base, with 11 bases remaining between them. Germline V CDR1 and CDR2: SGHRS, YFSETQ. This CDR3 contains 17 residues. This CDR3 is CASSLAGFGSYNSPLHF. The CDR3 nucleotides read TGCGCCAGCAGCTTGGCAGGGTTTGGATCCTATAATTCACCCCTCCACTTT.

The chain uses TRBV10-1 and TRBJ2-3; 9 positions match TRBD2. Germline V gene data show CDR1 as WNHNN and CDR2 as SYGVQD (reference sequence). The CDR3 is 15 amino acids. The J segment lost 0 bases and the V segment lost 7 bases, leaving 5 bases of the junction unmatched. The CDR3 here is CASKASGTSTDTQYF. The CDR3, as DNA: TGCGCCAGCAAGGCTAGCGGGACTAGCACAGATACGCAGTATTTT.

The chain carries TRBV6-1 and TRBJ2-3; D unclear. CDR1 is MNHNS, CDR2 SASEGT, per germline. The CDR3 runs to 13 residues. V shed 3 bases and J shed 2 bases, with 6 bases lying between them. In DNA form, the CDR3 reads TGTGCCAGCAGTGACACCTACACAGATACGCAGTATTTT. Translation gives CASSDTYTDTQYF.

The chain recombines TRBV2 with TRBJ2-3, with 8 bases identical to TRBD2. Trimming removed 7 bases from V and 2 bases from J; junction bases left unmatched: 5. The CDR3 contains 14 residues. Germline CDR1 is SNHLY and CDR2 is FYNNEI. The CDR3 DNA sequence: TGTGCCAGCAACTTAGCGGGACCCACAGATACGCAGTATTTT. This gives the protein CASNLAGPTDTQYF.

This rearrangement joins TRBV5-1 to TRBJ1-2, with D perhaps TRBD1 (5 bases). Trimming took off 7 bases at V and 3 bases at J, with 16 bases between the two ends. Per the germline V gene, CDR1 is SGHRS and CDR2 is YFSETQ. The CDR3 consists of 14 residues. The CDR3 coding sequence is TGCGCCAGCTCACCCCAGGGCGGGGACTATGGCTACACCTTC. Its protein is CASSPQGGDYGYTF.

This chain links TRBV19 with TRBJ1-5; weak D call: TRBD1 (6 bases). The germline V gene encodes CDR1 LNHDA and CDR2 SQIVND (reference sequence). The CDR3 runs 15 residues. V shed 4 bases and J shed 4 bases, with 14 bases lying between them. Here the CDR3 DNA reads TGTGCCAGTAGTAGGCCGGGGGGCTCTAATCAGCCCCAGCATTTT. This sequence encodes CASSRPGGSNQPQHF.

This chain connects TRBV5-8 to TRBJ2-1; 8 nucleotides agree with TRBD2. With V trimmed by 4 bases and J by 10 bases, 13 bases remained unmatched. The length of the CDR3 is 15 residues. Germline CDR1 reads SGHTS; CDR2 reads YDEGEE. The CDR3 is CASSPLTGGPLEQFF. The CDR3 DNA follows: TGTGCCAGCAGCCCTCTTACGGGAGGGCCATTAGAGCAGTTCTTC.

This chain joins TRBV5-4 and TRBJ1-5, with D uncertain. Germline V gives CDR1 SGHNT, CDR2 YYREEE (reference sequence). The CDR3 consists of 13 residues. Deletions cut 5 bases from V and 0 bases from J, with 6 bases between. The CDR3 region is CASSSDSNQPQHF. CDR3 nucleotide sequence: TGTGCCAGCAGTTCAGATAGCAATCAGCCCCAGCATTTT.

The rearrangement links TRBV5-1 to TRBJ2-4; 10 bases align to TRBD1. V dropped 4 bases and J dropped 9; count of bases not matched to a gene: 4. Per the germline V gene, CDR1 is SGHRS and CDR2 is YFSETQ. The CDR3 spans 13 residues. CDR3 nucleotide sequence: TGCGCCAGCAGCGTGACAGGGGGCGGCATTCAGTACTTC. Protein: CASSVTGGGIQYF.

This clone was counted only a few times. The V gene is TRBV6-5, the J gene TRBJ1-1; TRBD1 might be the D (6 bases). CDR1 and CDR2 (germline): MNHEY, SVGAGI. Trimming cost V 5 bases and J 5 bases, with 15 bases left between them. The CDR3 length is 14 residues. This CDR3 reads CASSNRVEGTEAFF. The CDR3 region has the DNA TGTGCCAGCAGTAACAGGGTTGAGGGGACTGAAGCTTTCTTT.

The chain has TRBV19 and TRBJ1-2, with TRBD1 matching over 7 bases. With V trimmed by 3 bases and J by 2 bases, 6 bases remained unmatched. The germline V gene has CDR1 LNHDA and CDR2 SQIVND (reference sequence). The CDR3 is 15 residues long. The CDR3 DNA follows: TGTGCCAGTAGTATGCGGACAGGCCTCAACTATGGCTACACCTTC. As protein: CASSMRTGLNYGYTF.

The gene calls are TRBV19 and TRBJ2-2; tentative D call: TRBD1 (6 bases). The CDR3 covers 15 residues. The V and J ends lost 0 bases and 3 bases respectively, with 8 bases between them. CDR1 is LNHDA, CDR2 SQIVND, per germline (reference sequence). The CDR3 protein is CASSIEQGYTGELFF. The CDR3 nucleotides read TGTGCCAGTAGTATAGAACAGGGATACACCGGGGAGCTGTTTTTT.

The rearrangement joins TRBV14 to TRBJ2-1; no definite D call. Between the trimmed V and J ends, which lost 1 base and 15 bases, there was a span of 10 bases. CDR1 is SGHDN and CDR2 is FVKESK in the germline V gene. This CDR3 spans 11 amino acids. CDR3 nucleotides: TGTGCCAGCAGCCAAGGCCAGTACCCGTTCTTC. This sequence encodes CASSQGQYPFF.

The chain has TRBV12-3 or TRBV12-4 and TRBJ1-3, with D unclear. The CDR3 is made up of 13 amino acids. V was trimmed by 3 bases and J by 4 bases, leaving 7 bases between them. CDR3 bases: TGTGCCAGCAGTTTCGTCTCCGGAAACACCATATATTTT. Its protein product is CASSFVSGNTIYF.

The V and J genes are TRBV5-1 and TRBJ2-5; TRBD2 might be the D (6 bases). Trimming pared 3 bases from V and 2 bases from J, leaving 17 bases between. CDR1 is SGHRS and CDR2 is YFSETQ in the germline V gene. CDR3 length: 16 amino acids. The DNA of the CDR3 is TGCGCCAGCAGCTCCGGAGGGTCGGGCAGTCAAGAGACCCAGTACTTC. Protein product: CASSSGGSGSQETQYF. The whole variable domain, filled in from reference TRBV5-1 and TRBJ2-5, reads KAGVTQTPRYLIKTRGQQVTLSCSPISGHRSVSWYQQTPGQGLQFLFEYFSETQRNKGNFPGRFSGRQFSNSRSEMNVSTLELGDSALYLCASSSGGSGSQETQYFGPGTRLLVL.

The chain employs TRBV24-1 and TRBJ2-1; 10 bases align to TRBD2. This CDR3 spans 14 amino acids. Trimming took 9 bases from V and 6 from J; bases not matched to a gene: 7. Germline CDR1 KGHDR, CDR2 SFDVKD. The DNA of the CDR3 is TGTGCCACCGGCATGACTAGCGGGCCCAATGAGCAGTTCTTC. Amino acid sequence: CATGMTSGPNEQFF.

The chain carries TRBV14 and TRBJ2-2; TRBD1 aligns across 7 bases. This CDR3 has 14 residues. CDR1 is SGHDN, CDR2 FVKESK, per germline. The trim removed 5 bases at V and 3 bases at J, leaving 3 bases unmatched. CDR3 nucleotides: TGTGCCAGCAGCAGAACAGGGGACACCGGGGAGCTGTTTTTT. Translating gives CASSRTGDTGELFF.

V usage is TRBV12-3 or TRBV12-4 and J usage is TRBJ1-3; D gene uncertain. The CDR3 extends over 12 amino acids. Trimming removed 3 bases at V and 7 bases at J, with 7 bases between. The CDR3 sequence is CASSLSDNTIYF. The CDR3 DNA reads as TGTGCCAGCAGTTTGAGTGATAACACCATATATTTT.

This sequence joins TRBV6-4 and TRBJ2-1; 8 bases fit TRBD2. The V gene end was trimmed by 6 bases and the J gene end by 3 bases; junction bases not matched to a gene: 7. Germline V gene lookup returns CDR1 MRHNA and CDR2 SNTAGT. This CDR3 region has 15 residues. This CDR3 is CASRRSGRGYNEQFF. The DNA for the CDR3 is TGTGCCAGCAGACGCAGCGGGAGAGGCTACAATGAGCAGTTCTTC.

The chain carries TRBV7-2 and TRBJ2-3; TRBD2 matches at 8 bases. The trim removed 1 base at V and 8 bases at J, leaving 8 bases unmatched. CDR3 length: 15 residues. Looked up from germline, CDR1 is SGHTA and CDR2 is FQGNSA. This CDR3 is CASSLVGGSGGTQYF. In DNA form, the CDR3 reads TGTGCCAGCAGCTTAGTAGGCGGGAGCGGGGGTACGCAGTATTTT.

This chain joins TRBV19 and TRBJ1-5; a possible D gene is TRBD1 (6 bases). Trimming took 7 bases from V and 4 from J, leaving 17 bases between them. The CDR3 has 15 residues. CDR1 is LNHDA and CDR2 is SQIVND in the germline V gene (reference sequence). The CDR3 nucleotides are TGTGCCAGTATTCCAACAGGGCTGGGGAATCAGCCCCAGCATTTT. Translation gives CASIPTGLGNQPQHF.

This clone was picked up one time. V usage is TRBV15 and J usage is TRBJ1-2, with 9 bases aligning to TRBD1. CDR3 size: 16 residues. Germline V gives CDR1 LNHNV, CDR2 YYDKDF (reference sequence). V was pared by 5 bases and J by 1 base, with 8 bases of the junction left unmatched. The DNA of the CDR3 is TGTGCCACCAGCGAAAAGCCGGGACAGGGTAACTATGGCTACACCTTC. Its translation is CATSEKPGQGNYGYTF.

This clone has just one count. V gene TRBV3-1 (or the pseudogene TRBV3-2) combines with J gene TRBJ1-4; no clear D gene. The CDR3 is 15 amino acids. V shed 5 bases and J shed 8 bases, with 18 bases lying between them. Germline V lookup: CDR1 LGHDT, CDR2 YNNKEL (reference sequence). DNA of the CDR3: TGTGCCAGCAGCAACGAGGGTGGGAGTAGAGAAAAACTGTTTTTT. Translating gives CASSNEGGSREKLFF.

The CDR3: CASSPPGLATTEAFF. DNA of the CDR3: TGTGCCAGCAGCCCCCCAGGACTTGCTACCACTGAAGCTTTCTTT. J is TRBJ1-1 and V is TRBV3-1 (or the pseudogene TRBV3-2); no definite D call. In germline, CDR1 is LGHDT, CDR2 YNNKEL (reference sequence). V gave up 4 bases and J gave up 4 bases, with 16 bases separating them. The CDR3 sequence is 15 residues long.